The T cell receptor (beta chain) under discussion was sequenced for a study of shared clonotypes between healthy human individuals (dated by TCRdb to 2018 to 2020). Some background on the complete study: The cohort comprised two women and a few men aged 18 to 49 years. For each donor, three plates each were used for CD4 naive and CD4 memory, two plates were used for CD8 naive, and one plate was used for CD8 memory. To estimate repertoire size and how much clonotype sharing occurs between individuals, the study deeply sequenced the blood TCR repertoires of 5 or 6 healthy adults. Between about 0.94 and 8.9 billion PBMCs per donor were obtained by leukapheresis. Libraries were prepared and TCR repertoires were sequenced by different laboratories using diverse techniques, in order to increase sequencing depth and limit assay-specific biases.

Results the study describes overall, beyond this receptor: Compared with non-shared clonotypes, the clonotypes found in all four sorted-subset donors had higher generation probabilities. Based on pairwise subsampling, the degree of clonotype sharing among donors was expected to be affected by sequencing depth. About 5% of naive CD4, roughly 3.6% of naive CD8, roughly 2.4% of memory CD4, and over 0.35% of memory CD8 clonotypes were shared across a few donors. Larger estimated clonotype richness was generally found for naive subsets than for memory subsets. Sampling was restricted to blood, and TCR repertoires in tissue are likely to differ from TCR repertoires in blood. Even with the large sequencing depth, rarefaction of the sorted-subset datasets indicated that sequencing was incomplete. The small number of donors limited the genetic and exposure-history diversity represented.

Using the deep immunoSEQ assay, TCR CDR3 regions were amplified from genomic DNA by multiplex PCR. For each cell subset, the extracted genomic DNA was distributed evenly across all wells of several immunoSEQ 96-well plates, and each plate served as one replicate. For sorted subsets, about 220 ng of genomic DNA, equivalent to 25,000 to 35,000 T cell genomes, went into each replicate PCR. Purified libraries were measured with a Qubit 3.0 fluorometer, size-checked on a Bioanalyzer 2100, and measured again with the KAPA Library Quantification kit. A separate single-read 150-cycle Illumina NextSeq 550 flow cell was used to sequence each immunoSEQ 96-well plate. Under the source paper's analysis protocol: The immunoSEQ output contained only junctional sequences without quality scores, so filtering could not match that applied to full-length reads. To assign V/J genes and CDR3, sequences were annotated against IMGT germline references using PyIR, a Python wrapper for IgBLAST v1.9. Reads were removed for weak V/J assignments (E-value above 1e-6), missing CDR3, stop codons, out-of-frame junctions, or ambiguous translated residues. V3J clonotypes were defined as sequences sharing the same inferred V gene, J gene, and CDR3 amino acid sequence. To compute the percentage overlap between repertoires, the number of shared unique clonotypes was divided by the size of the smaller repertoire. Three approaches were used to assess repertoire richness: RTK rarefaction, the Chao1 estimator, and Recon v2.1 estimates of unobserved clonotypes. OLGA was used to compute generation probabilities for all TCRbeta clonotypes that the gDNA method yielded from several donors. Entries here come from immuneACCESS through TCRdb and include only in-frame sequences with V and J called. Some clones fail to appear in such tables; in the studies checked, an unresolved V gene covers under half of the shortfall, and the cause of the remainder is unknown. The DNA was the basis for D and trimming; V, J and clone size are from that table. The sample contains 2 million to 2.5 million clones, 95% of them found a single time. The ten largest clonotypes hold approximately 0.13% of the sample.

V is reduced by 4 bases and J by 4 bases, leaving a spacing of 8 bases between them. CDR3 length: 12 amino acids, cysteine to phenylalanine. Here the CDR3 DNA is all that survives: 36 bases in frame from base 1. The germline V gene (reference sequence) yields GTSNPN for CDR1 and SVGIG for CDR2. As regards this clone: The clone's antigen remains unknown. No much larger clone exists at a distance of one base, and base qualities are not known.

The donors were healthy, HIV-negative adults with no recently reported acute infections or vaccinations. Every donor was a Caucasian adult living in Nashville, Tennessee, USA. CD4+ T cells were enriched through magnetic negative selection, after which naive cells were positively selected on CD45RA and the remaining negative fraction served as the memory subset. Blood was obtained by leukapheresis, after which PBMCs were separated by Ficoll-Histopaque density gradient centrifugation and cryopreserved in liquid nitrogen vapor phase. Analytical flow cytometry was used to check the purity and quantity of each magnetically sorted T cell population. Genomic DNA was isolated from every sorted fraction and measured by UV absorbance on a Nanodrop 2000c.

The sequence was collected from a man between 18 and 29 years old in good health. The sequenced material came from naive CD4+ T cells sorted from blood. What the cell subset or site label conveys for this sample: CD45RA+ positively selected. The rearrangement joined TRBV30 to TRBJ2-1; a tentative D match to TRBD2 spans 5 bases. The DNA is as follows: TGTGCCTGGAAGAGGGCATACAATGAGCAGTTCTTC. Translated, this is CAWKRAYNEQFF.